The source of this TCR beta chain is a study of vaccination and CD4 T cells after COVID-19. Treatment described: roughly 11-day PBMC culture with coronavirus spike peptide pools or control peptides (ViraFEST assay). Gathering of the CD4+ T cells, from the unexposed donor, took place before the COVID-19 pandemic (2011-2018). Negative selection enriched CD4+ T cells from cultures at around ten days. This clonotype was observed a handful of times. Its specificity is not known. CD4+ T cells that had been cultured provided DNA sequenced with the Oncomine TCR Beta short-read assay. TCRdb reprocessed the PCR reads with MiXCR, giving one entry per CDR3 protein. The data contain some 3,500 distinct CDR3 sequences, approximately 25% of them singletons. V lost 5 bases, J lost 4 bases, and 5 bases stayed unmatched. The CDR3 is 15 amino acids. The V gene's germline CDR1 is SQVTM and CDR2 ANQGSEA.

Sequencing was done on a sample of CD4+ T cells from blood, cultured in vitro. The origin of this receptor is a human donor in good health. The chain employs TRBV29-1 and TRBJ2-2, with 12 bases fitting TRBD1. The CDR3 nucleotides are TGCAGCGTTTCCGGGACAGGGGGCGCCACCGGGGAGCTGTTTTTT. Amino acids: CSVSGTGGATGELFF.